This is a list of T cell receptor beta chains from one sample in a study of cytomegalovirus exposure and HLA in healthy donors. The protocol was immunoSEQ multiplex PCR, while the TCRdb copy is restricted to in-frame clones and leaves out a portion. This sample's table has 150,000 to 250,000 clones. The specimen sequenced was PBMCs. These receptors were collected from a boy between 10 and 17 years old in good health and CMV-seronegative. The CDR3 runs from the conserved cysteine through the conserved F or W.

v_call cdr3_aa
TRBV10-3 CAISESDRGMNTEAFF
TRBV7-3 CASSPRDRVGTGELFF
TRBV5-1 CASSQLGGEKLFF
TRBV12-5 CASGLGQGYGYTF
TRBV19 CASSIDHRGPQPQHF
TRBV6-6 CASSWRNEQYF
TRBV9 CASSGRTGNYGYTF
TRBV29-1 CSTTSGGSNNEQFF
TRBV30 CAWGGQGPYEQYF
TRBV29-1 CSVHGTGGSYEQYF
TRBV5-6 CASSLGGTGSYEQYF
TRBV27 CASSLIRGTGTADTQYF
TRBV6-5 CASSYYSATNEKLFF
TRBV5-8 CASSEHQGNGNQPQHF
TRBV5-6 CASSSVTGGMKTQYF
TRBV28 CASSLSGSTDTQYF
TRBV19 CASSMRPQGYTF
TRBV5-1 CASSSEGGLEYF
TRBV5-5 CASSLNWGLGYGYTF
TRBV7-2 CASSLQGSTDTQYF
TRBV7-2 CASSLDSGGRGGGLFF
TRBV7-2 CASSLTGGPTNYGYTF
TRBV6-1 CAIGHRSSYNSPLHF
TRBV6-1 CASSETGHYGYTF
TRBV12-5 CASGLLLEADTQYF
TRBV5-1 CASREQGAYTEAFF
TRBV18 CASSPAENQPQHF
TRBV30 CAWSVLAGAAGAFF
TRBV30 CAWRGDRGYGYTF
TRBV18 CASSSRGLETQYF
TRBV9 CASSVGSGDGYTF
TRBV4-1 CASSQDWGAGELFF
TRBV14 CASSQNRATGELFF
TRBV9 CASSVVGGLNYGYTF
TRBV6-5 CASSPYRQSGNTIYF
TRBV30 CAWIASRDSNNYGYTF
TRBV7-2 CASSLSWGVNTEAFF
TRBV27 CASSSGADWSEAFF
TRBV5-8 CASSPGQPPYNSPLHF
TRBV15 CATSTEGISPLHF
TRBV10-3 CAISESPSLYEQYF
TRBV5-1 CASSFESGGALSQETQYF
TRBV27 CASSEGRVYNEQFF
TRBV4-2 CASSQAQAFVAGNYGYTF
TRBV9 CASSGPLGLNTGELFF
TRBV27 CASSPTGGYGYTF
TRBV5-4 CASSFFGGVDIQYF
TRBV23-1 CASIGGCTDTQYF
TRBV28 CASSLGQGGYGYTF
TRBV30 CAWGTGAPTVYGYTF
TRBV28 CASSLRGAGEQYF
TRBV15 CATSRELEVRYSPLHF
TRBV7-2 CASSPPRVYGYTF
TRBV27 CASSWGQFYGYTF
TRBV19 CASSIASSGGETQYF
TRBV11-2 CASSIDRGPYGYTF
TRBV10-3 CAISESLQGDNYGYTF
TRBV27 CASSFVGVEPRHF
TRBV4-1 CASSQALVSTGELFF